This TCR beta chain was identified in a study of PD-1 blockade in classical Hodgkin lymphoma. Germline V gives CDR1 WNHNN, CDR2 SYGVQD (reference sequence). The CDR3 covers 16 residues. The V and J ends lost 3 bases and 3 bases, in that order; junction bases with no gene match: 6. TCRdb keeps only in-frame clones here, not all; method: immunoSEQ multiplex PCR. Of 50,000 or so clones listed, around 76% are singletons. Time point in this sample: cycle 4 day 1 (C4D1), after more than five weeks of nivolumab. Relapse was seen in all patients after autologous stem cell transplantation, and brentuximab vedotin exposure was variable.

The starting material was peripheral blood mononuclear cells (PBMCs), obtained before the fourth cycle of nivolumab. This sequence originates from a human donor with classical Hodgkin lymphoma. This chain links TRBV10-1 with TRBJ2-3; 10 nucleotides match TRBD1. CDR3 protein: CASSEGDRGGTDTQYF. CDR3 DNA: TGCGCCAGCAGTGAAGGGGACAGGGGCGGGACAGATACGCAGTATTTT.